The 10 T cell receptor beta chains reported below all come from one sample, sequenced in a study of glioma-infiltrating T cells. Amplification of TCR alpha and beta CDR3 regions from RNA used iRepertoire nested multiplex PCR. TCRdb re-called the multiplex PCR reads with MiXCR, one entry per CDR3 protein. The repertoire holds around 390,000 distinct CDR3 sequences, with 41% as singletons. The sequenced sample consisted of glioma tissue, nonneoplastic brain tissue, or PBMCs (not recorded which). All receptors derive from a human donor with low-grade glioma or glioblastoma, undergoing nonglioma brain surgery, or in good health (not recorded which).

This clonotype came up a few times. The chain is built from TRBV7-9 and TRBJ2-7; 14 bases agree with TRBD2. Germline V lookup: CDR1 SEHNR, CDR2 FQNEAQ (reference sequence). The CDR3 loop spans 16 amino acids. Trimming took 4 bases from V and 4 from J; bases not matched to a gene: 6. The CDR3: CASSYRGTSGRYEQYF. The CDR3 nucleotides are TGTGCCAGCAGCTATAGGGGGACTAGCGGGAGATACGAGCAGTACTTC.

Concerning this clonotype: A much larger clone lies a single base off, so this may be a read error. The chain links TRBV6-1 to TRBJ2-2; D ambiguous. The V gene's germline CDR1 is MNHNS and CDR2 SASEGT. This CDR3 has 12 amino acids. V was pared by 8 bases and J by 6 bases, with 10 bases between. DNA of the CDR3: TGTGCCAGCTGGAAGGTCCCCGGGGAGCTGTTTTTT. Translation: CASWKVPGELFF.

Note on this clonotype: An end of the junction differs from the germline gene, which may be a read error. The chain joins TRBV20-1 to TRBJ2-5, with TRBD2 as a possible D gene (6 bases). Germline loops: CDR1 DFQATT, CDR2 SNEGSKA (reference sequence). CDR3 size: 14 residues. The CDR3 sequence is CGARDLGRLETQYF. CDR3 bases: TGCGGTGCTAGAGATCTCGGGAGATTGGAGACCCAGTACTTC.

This clonotype has only a few counts. V gene TRBV4-2 combines with J gene TRBJ2-7; D possibly uses TRBD1 or TRBD2 (5 bases each). The end of the DNA fits TRBJ2-5 better, so the J call may be wrong. Looked up from germline, CDR1 is LGHNA and CDR2 is YNFKEQ. This CDR3 has 15 residues. The CDR3 nucleotides read TGTGCCAGCAGCCAATTCGACAGAGGGAGAGAGACCCAGTACTTC. The encoded protein is CASSQFDRGRETQYF.

This rearrangement joins TRBV11-2 to TRBJ2-5; 7 nucleotides agree with TRBD1. This CDR3 comprises 13 residues. From germline, CDR1 is SGHAT and CDR2 FQNNGV. V lost 8 bases, J lost 1 base, and 4 bases stayed unmatched. CDR3 protein: CASGSGGQETQYF. The CDR3 region has the DNA TGTGCCAGCGGCTCAGGGGGCCAAGAGACCCAGTACTTC.

This clonotype was recorded only once. This may come from a read error, since a much larger clone is one base off. Lacking the conserved final phenylalanine or tryptophan, this CDR3 likely reflects a read error. V is TRBV27 and J is TRBJ1-5; D is ambiguous. The CDR3 is 14 residues long. The V gene lost 3 bases and the J gene lost 9 bases, with 15 bases spanning the gap. The germline V gene has CDR1 MNHEY and CDR2 SMNVEV (reference sequence). Here the CDR3 DNA reads TGTGCCAGCAGTTTGGACCCAGTCGTATGGCCCCAGCATCTT. This sequence encodes CASSLDPVVWPQHL.

The chain links TRBV6-1 to TRBJ2-7; 9 positions match TRBD1. Per germline, CDR1 MNHNS and CDR2 SASEGT. The CDR3 contains 15 residues. Trimming removed 6 bases from V and 6 bases from J; junction bases left unmatched: 12. This chain's CDR3 is CASSVGGQGWGEQYF. CDR3 bases: TGTGCCAGCAGCGTAGGGGGACAGGGATGGGGCGAGCAGTACTTC.

Ten or more counts support this clonotype. V and J are TRBV28 and TRBJ2-3, with 14 bases identical to TRBD2. The trim removed 4 bases at V and 7 bases at J, leaving 4 bases unmatched. This CDR3 is built from 15 residues. Germline V gene lookup returns CDR1 MDHEN and CDR2 SYDVKM. CDR3 sequence reads: CASSSGLAGEYTQYF. The CDR3 DNA is TGTGCCAGCAGTTCGGGACTAGCGGGAGAGTATACGCAGTATTTT.

The gene calls are TRBV28 and TRBJ2-5; no firm D call. The V end was cut by 11 bases, the J end by 2 bases, with 12 bases between. The CDR3 is 12 residues long. The germline V gene has CDR1 MDHEN and CDR2 SYDVKM. CDR3 sequence (DNA): TGTGCCGTCCAACAGCCACAAGAGACCCAGTACTTC. It yields the protein CAVQQPQETQYF.

Concerning this clonotype itself: Germline is not matched at one junction end, which may reflect a read error. The J gene is TRBJ2-1, the V gene TRBV27; TRBD2 aligns across 10 bases. CDR3 length: 15 amino acids. Germline assignment: CDR1 MNHEY and CDR2 SMNVEV (reference sequence). CDR3 sequence reads: CAISLITSGMGEQFF. The CDR3 DNA sequence: TGTGCCATCAGTTTAATTACTAGCGGGATGGGTGAGCAGTTCTTC.